Below are 5 T cell receptor beta chains sequenced from a single sample in a study of beta chain features in type 1 diabetes. The whole isolated RNA underwent reverse transcription, so sequencing captured expressed TCRB transcripts. TCRdb's table, derived via immunoSEQ multiplex PCR, lists solely in-frame clones and lacks some. The data contain approximately 37,000 clones, roughly two thirds of them singletons. The specimen sequenced was Tregs from blood. Source of these receptors: a woman in her twenties or thirties in good health.

J is TRBJ1-5 and V is TRBV6-6, with 7 bases identical to TRBD1. CDR3 length: 15 residues. Germline CDR1 MNHNY, CDR2 SVGAGI (reference sequence). V shed 6 bases, J shed 2 bases, and the junction held 7 bases outside the gene matches. The CDR3 sequence: CASSRQGEGNQPQHF. The CDR3, as DNA: TGTGCCAGCAGCCGACAGGGAGAGGGCAATCAGCCCCAGCATTTT.

In this sample, this clone turned up a few times. The chain is built from TRBV5-4 and TRBJ2-5, with D maybe TRBD1 (7 bases). The CDR3 sequence is 19 residues long. The germline CDR1 and CDR2 sequences are SGHNT and YYREEE (reference sequence). Trimming cost V 2 bases and J 9 bases, with 32 bases left between them. The CDR3 loop is CASSFGNGRLVIVQGAQYF. In DNA, the CDR3 is TGTGCCAGCAGCTTCGGTAACGGGAGACTAGTAATCGTTCAGGGGGCCCAGTACTTC.

The chain joins TRBV5-1 to TRBJ1-1; possible D gene TRBD1, 6 bases. Per germline, CDR1 SGHRS and CDR2 YFSETQ. This CDR3 comprises 19 residues. Trimming took 4 bases from V and 6 from J, leaving 31 bases between them. CDR3 loop: CASSLKLSQASVRGSEAFF. The CDR3 coding sequence is TGCGCCAGCAGCCTAAAGCTGTCGCAGGCCTCCGTCAGGGGATCTGAAGCTTTCTTT.

This clone was picked up one time. The rearrangement uses TRBV19 and TRBJ2-4; D is uncertain. V lost 3 bases to trimming and J lost 0 bases, with 9 bases between them. This CDR3 contains 15 residues. Germline V CDR1 and CDR2: LNHDA, SQIVND (reference sequence). DNA for the CDR3: TGTGCCAGTAGTATTTCAGGTTTAGCCAAAAACATTCAGTACTTC. Translation gives CASSISGLAKNIQYF.

This clone was seen only once. The V and J genes are TRBV15 and TRBJ2-6, with 7 bases identical to TRBD1. V was pared by 3 bases and J by 4 bases, with 3 bases of the junction left unmatched. The CDR3 covers 15 residues. CDR1 is LNHNV and CDR2 is YYDKDF in the germline V gene (reference sequence). Here the CDR3 DNA reads TGTGCCACCAGCAGGGACAGGTCCGGGGCCAACGTCCTGACTTTC. Translating gives CATSRDRSGANVLTF.